This TCR beta chain was documented in a study of CD8 T cells in Susac syndrome. The CDR3 is 13 residues long. The germline CDR1 and CDR2 sequences are SGDLS and YYNGEE. The junction had 1 base not matched to a gene; V was cut back by 2 bases and J by 3 bases. Random hexamers served to reverse transcribe roughly 0.5 to 1 ug RNA. TCRdb re-derived calls from the immunoSEQ multiplex PCR reads in MiXCR, one entry per CDR3 protein. The sample yields under 350,000 distinct CDR3 sequences, approximately 90% seen once. The clonotype originates from a human donor with multiple sclerosis. The chain is built from TRBV9 and TRBJ2-5; TRBD1 matches at 7 bases. The specimen was CD4+ T cells from PBMCs. CDR3 DNA: TGTGCCAGCAGCGTGGGGACAGAAGAGACCCAGTACTTC. Its protein is CASSVGTEETQYF.